The entry that follows covers one T cell receptor (beta chain) sequence. What it recognizes is unknown. The record originates from a study of T cell responses to AZD1222 COVID-19 vaccine. The study, taken as a whole, reports: Baseline testing showed seropositivity in only six or seven AZD1222 recipients. Females outnumbered males among donors, who were mostly white British; clonal diversity was possibly underestimated. Spike as a whole was targeted by vaccine-associated CD4 TCRs, dominant at 160-218 and 743-854.

The repertoire was sequenced with immunoSEQ multiplex PCR; TCRdb's copy has only in-frame clones and lacks some. The top ten hold around 3.1% of the sample, which has 130,000 or so clones, more than 85% seen once. Germline V gives CDR1 MGHDK, CDR2 SYGVNS. The CDR3 consists of 13 residues. The V and J ends lost 7 bases and 0 bases respectively, with 8 bases between them. The chain couples TRBV25-1 to TRBJ2-3, with D perhaps TRBD2 (6 bases). This specimen consisted of peripheral blood, obtained on day 0 of AZD1222 vaccination. The sequence was collected from an adult in good health. The CDR3 protein is CASTRGSTDTQYF. CDR3 coding DNA: TGTGCCAGCACCCGGGGGAGCACAGATACGCAGTATTTT. Full variable domain (missing parts from reference TRBV25-1 and TRBJ2-3): EADIYQTPRYLVIGTGKKITLECSQTMGHDKMYWYQQDPGMELHLIHYSYGVNSTEKGDLSSESTVSRIRTEHFPLTLESARPSHTSQYLCASTRGSTDTQYFGPGTRLTVL.